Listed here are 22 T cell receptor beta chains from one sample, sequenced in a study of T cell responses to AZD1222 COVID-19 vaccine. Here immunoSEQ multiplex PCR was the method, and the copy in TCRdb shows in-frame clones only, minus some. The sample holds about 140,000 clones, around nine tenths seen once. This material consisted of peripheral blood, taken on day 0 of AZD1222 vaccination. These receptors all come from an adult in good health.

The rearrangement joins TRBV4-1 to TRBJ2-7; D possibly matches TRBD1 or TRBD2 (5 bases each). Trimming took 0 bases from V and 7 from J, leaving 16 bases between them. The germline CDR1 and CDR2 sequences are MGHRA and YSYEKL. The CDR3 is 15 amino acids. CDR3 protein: CASSQESRDRWEQYF. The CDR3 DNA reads TGCGCCAGCAGCCAAGAATCCCGGGACCGCTGGGAGCAGTACTTC.

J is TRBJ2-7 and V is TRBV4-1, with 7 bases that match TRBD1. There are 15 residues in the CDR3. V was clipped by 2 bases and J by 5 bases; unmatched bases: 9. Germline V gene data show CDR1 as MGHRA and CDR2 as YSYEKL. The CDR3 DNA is TGCGCCAGCAGCCAATTAGGGGGCAAGTCGGACGAGCAGTACTTC. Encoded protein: CASSQLGGKSDEQYF.

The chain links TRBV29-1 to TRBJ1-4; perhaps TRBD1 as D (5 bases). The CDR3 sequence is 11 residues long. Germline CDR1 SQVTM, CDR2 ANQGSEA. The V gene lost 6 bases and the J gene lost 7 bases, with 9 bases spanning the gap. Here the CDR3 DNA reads TGCAGCGTCGGGGACTTTGAAAAACTGTTTTTT. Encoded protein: CSVGDFEKLFF.

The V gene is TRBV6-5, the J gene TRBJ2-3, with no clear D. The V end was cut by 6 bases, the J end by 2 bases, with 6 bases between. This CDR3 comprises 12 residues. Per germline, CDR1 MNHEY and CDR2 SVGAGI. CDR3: CASRETTDTQYF. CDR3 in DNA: TGTGCCAGCAGGGAGACCACAGATACGCAGTATTTT.

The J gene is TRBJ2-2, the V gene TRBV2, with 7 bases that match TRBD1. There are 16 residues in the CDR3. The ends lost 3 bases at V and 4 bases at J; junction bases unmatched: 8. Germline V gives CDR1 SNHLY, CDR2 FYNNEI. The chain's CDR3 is CASSEMGQIVTGELFF. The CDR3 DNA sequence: TGTGCCAGCAGTGAGATGGGACAGATTGTCACCGGGGAGCTGTTTTTT. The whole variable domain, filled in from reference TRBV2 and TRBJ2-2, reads EPEVTQTPSHQVTQMGQEVILRCVPISNHLYFYWYRQILGQKVEFLVSFYNNEISEKSEIFDDQFSVERPDGSNFTLKIRSTKLEDSAMYFCASSEMGQIVTGELFFGEGSRLTVL.

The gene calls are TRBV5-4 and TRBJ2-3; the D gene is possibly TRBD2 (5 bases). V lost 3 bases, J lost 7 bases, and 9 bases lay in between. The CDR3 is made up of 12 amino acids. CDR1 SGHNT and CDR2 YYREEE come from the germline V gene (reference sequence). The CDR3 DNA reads TGTGCCAGCAGCTCTGAGGGAAATACGCAGTATTTT. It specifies CASSSEGNTQYF.

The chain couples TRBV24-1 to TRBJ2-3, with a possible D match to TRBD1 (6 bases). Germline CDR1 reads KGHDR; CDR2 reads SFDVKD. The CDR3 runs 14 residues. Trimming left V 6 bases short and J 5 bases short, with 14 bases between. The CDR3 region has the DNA TGTGCCACCAGTTTGACAGGTCAGGGAGATACGCAGTATTTT. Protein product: CATSLTGQGDTQYF.

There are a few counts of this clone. The CDR3 DNA sequence: TGTGCCAGCAGTTTGGGGGGAGGGCGTGCAGATACGCAGTATTTT. This sequence encodes CASSLGGGRADTQYF. The chain links TRBV27 to TRBJ2-3; 7 nucleotides align to TRBD2. Germline CDR1 and CDR2: MNHEY and SMNVEV (reference sequence). With 3 bases clipped from V and 4 bases from J, the junction kept 7 bases outside the gene matches. The CDR3 is 15 residues long.

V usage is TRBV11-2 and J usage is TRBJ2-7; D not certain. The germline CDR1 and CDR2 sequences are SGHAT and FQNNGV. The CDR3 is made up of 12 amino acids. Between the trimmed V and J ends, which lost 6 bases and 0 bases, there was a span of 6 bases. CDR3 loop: CASSSSSYEQYF. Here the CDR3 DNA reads TGTGCCAGCAGTTCTAGCTCCTACGAGCAGTACTTC.

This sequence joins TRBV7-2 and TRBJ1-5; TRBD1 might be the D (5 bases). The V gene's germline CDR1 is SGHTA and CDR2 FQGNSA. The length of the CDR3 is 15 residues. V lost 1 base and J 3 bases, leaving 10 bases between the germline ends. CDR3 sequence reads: CASSLGGANNQPQHF. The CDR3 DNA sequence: TGTGCCAGCAGCTTAGGCGGGGCCAACAATCAGCCCCAGCATTTT.

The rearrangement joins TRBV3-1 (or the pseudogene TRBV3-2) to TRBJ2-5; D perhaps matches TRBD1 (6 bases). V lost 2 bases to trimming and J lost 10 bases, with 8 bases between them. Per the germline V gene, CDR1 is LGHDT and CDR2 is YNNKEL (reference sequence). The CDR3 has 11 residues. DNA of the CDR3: TGTGCCAGCAGCCAAAGGACAGACCAGTACTTC. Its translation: CASSQRTDQYF.

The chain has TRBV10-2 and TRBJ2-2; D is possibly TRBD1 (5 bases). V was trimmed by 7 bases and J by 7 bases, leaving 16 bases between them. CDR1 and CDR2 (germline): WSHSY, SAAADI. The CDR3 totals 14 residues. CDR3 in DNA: TGCGCCAGCACCTCTTCCCAGGGTGACGGGGAGCTGTTTTTT. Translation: CASTSSQGDGELFF.

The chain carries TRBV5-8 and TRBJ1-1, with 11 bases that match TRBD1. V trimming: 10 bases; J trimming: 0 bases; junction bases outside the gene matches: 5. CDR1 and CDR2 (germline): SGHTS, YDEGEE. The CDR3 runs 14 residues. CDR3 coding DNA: TGTGCCGGGGACAGGGGGTTCTTGAACACTGAAGCTTTCTTT. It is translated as CAGDRGFLNTEAFF. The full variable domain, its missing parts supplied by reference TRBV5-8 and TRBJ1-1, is EAGVTQSPTHLIKTRGQQATLRCSPISGHTSVYWYQQALGLGLQFLLWYDEGEERNRGNFPPRFSGRQFPNYSSELNVNALELEDSALYLCAGDRGFLNTEAFFGQGTRLTVV.

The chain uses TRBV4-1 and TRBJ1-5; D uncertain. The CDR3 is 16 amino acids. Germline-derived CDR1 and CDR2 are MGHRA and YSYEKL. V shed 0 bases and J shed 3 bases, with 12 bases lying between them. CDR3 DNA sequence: TGCGCCAGCAGCCAAGAGTCCGCCGGGCACAATCAGCCCCAGCATTTT. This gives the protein CASSQESAGHNQPQHF.

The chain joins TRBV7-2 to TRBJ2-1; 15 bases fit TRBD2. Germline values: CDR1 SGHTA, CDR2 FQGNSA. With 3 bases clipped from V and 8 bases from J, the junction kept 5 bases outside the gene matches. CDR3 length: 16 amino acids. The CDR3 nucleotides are TGTGCCAGCAGCTTCCCGGGACTAGCGGGAGGCCATGAGCAGTTCTTC. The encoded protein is CASSFPGLAGGHEQFF.

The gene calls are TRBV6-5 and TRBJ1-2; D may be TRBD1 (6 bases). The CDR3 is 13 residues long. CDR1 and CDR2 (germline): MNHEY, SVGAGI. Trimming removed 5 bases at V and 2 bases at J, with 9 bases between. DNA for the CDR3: TGTGCCAGCAGTAGACAGGTCAACTATGGCTACACCTTC. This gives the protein CASSRQVNYGYTF.

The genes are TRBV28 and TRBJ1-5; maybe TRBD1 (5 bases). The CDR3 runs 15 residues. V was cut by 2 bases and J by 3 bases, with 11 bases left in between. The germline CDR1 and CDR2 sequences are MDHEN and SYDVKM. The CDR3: CASSLLGGDNQPQHF. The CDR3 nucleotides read TGTGCCAGCAGTTTACTGGGGGGTGACAATCAGCCCCAGCATTTT.

CDR3 protein: CASSQRYNEQFF. CDR3 coding DNA: TGTGCCAGCAGCCAACGGTACAATGAGCAGTTCTTC. The chain combines TRBV3-1 (or the pseudogene TRBV3-2) with TRBJ2-1; D is unresolved. This CDR3 contains 12 residues. Germline V gives CDR1 LGHDT, CDR2 YNNKEL (reference sequence). V lost 2 bases and J lost 4, with 3 bases in between.

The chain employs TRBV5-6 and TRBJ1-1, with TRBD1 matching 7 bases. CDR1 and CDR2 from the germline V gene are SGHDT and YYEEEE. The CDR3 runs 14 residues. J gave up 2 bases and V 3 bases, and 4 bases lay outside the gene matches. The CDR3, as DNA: TGTGCCAGCAGCTGGGGGACAGAAAACACTGAAGCTTTCTTT. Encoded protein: CASSWGTENTEAFF. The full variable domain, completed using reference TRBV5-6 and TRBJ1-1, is DAGVTQSPTHLIKTRGQQVTLRCSPKSGHDTVSWYQQALGQGPQFIFQYYEEEERQRGNFPDRFSGHQFPNYSSELNVNALLLGDSALYLCASSWGTENTEAFFGQGTRLTVV.

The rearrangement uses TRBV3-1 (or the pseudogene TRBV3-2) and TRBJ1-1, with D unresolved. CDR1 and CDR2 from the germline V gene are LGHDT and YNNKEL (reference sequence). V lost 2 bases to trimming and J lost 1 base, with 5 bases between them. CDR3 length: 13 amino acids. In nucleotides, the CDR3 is TGTGCCAGCAGCCAAAATGGGAACACTGAAGCTTTCTTT. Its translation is CASSQNGNTEAFF.

The CDR3 nucleotides read TGCGCCAGCAGCTTGGAGGCGGGAGGGCCTGGAGACTCGAGGAATGAGCAGTTCTTC. Translating gives CASSLEAGGPGDSRNEQFF. V is TRBV5-1 and J is TRBJ2-1; 9 bases align to TRBD2. Germline lookup yields CDR1 SGHRS and CDR2 YFSETQ. V gave up 0 bases and J gave up 7 bases; unmatched junction bases: 17. The length of the CDR3 is 19 residues.

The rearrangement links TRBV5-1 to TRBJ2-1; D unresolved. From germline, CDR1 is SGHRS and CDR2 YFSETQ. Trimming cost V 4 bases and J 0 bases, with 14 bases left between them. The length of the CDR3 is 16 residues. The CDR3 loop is CASSPRPMSSYNEQFF. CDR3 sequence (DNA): TGCGCCAGCAGCCCAAGGCCCATGAGCTCCTACAATGAGCAGTTCTTC.